The 2 T cell receptor beta chains below all came from one sample that was sequenced in a study of cytomegalovirus exposure and HLA in healthy donors. Vbeta (60) and Jbeta (13) primers were used in the PCR. Profiling relied on immunoSEQ multiplex PCR, and the TCRdb table lists in-frame clones only, not all of them. The sample holds approximately 110,000 clones, more than 60% seen once. Sequencing was done on a sample of PBMCs. The receptors derive from a female donor in good health and CMV-seropositive.

This rearrangement joins TRBV19 to TRBJ2-1; 14 nucleotides agree with TRBD2. Germline V gene data show CDR1 as LNHDA and CDR2 as SQIVND (reference sequence). Germline trimming cut 5 bases from V and 3 bases from J; bases unmatched to any gene: 9. The CDR3 runs 18 residues. In nucleotides, the CDR3 is TGTGCCAGTAGTTCACTGACTAGCGGGAGGGGAAGCTACAATGAGCAGTTCTTC. Amino acids: CASSSLTSGRGSYNEQFF. The full variable domain, its missing parts supplied by reference TRBV19 and TRBJ2-1, is DGGITQSPKYLFRKEGQNVTLSCEQNLNHDAMYWYRQDPGQGLRLIYYSQIVNDFQKGDIAEGYSVSREKKESFPLTVTSAQKNPTAFYLCASSSLTSGRGSYNEQFFGPGTRLTVL.

The CDR3 sequence: CSVAGTGEGQPQHF. In nucleotides, the CDR3 is TGCAGCGTCGCCGGGACAGGGGAGGGTCAGCCCCAGCATTTT. The J gene is TRBJ1-5, the V gene TRBV29-1, with 10 nucleotides matching TRBD1. The length of the CDR3 is 14 residues. V lost 6 bases to trimming and J lost 6 bases; unmatched junction nucleotides: 8. Germline V lookup: CDR1 SQVTM, CDR2 ANQGSEA.